This TCR beta chain was sequenced during a study of T cell responses to AZD1222 COVID-19 vaccine. Libraries were prepared by immunoSEQ multiplex PCR; TCRdb keeps only in-frame clonotypes and omits some of them. Of over 85,000 clones in the sample, 85% to 95% were seen once. About this clone itself: Antigen specificity is unknown.

Study-wide results and caveats: Nearly half of spike-specific TCRs reportedly go after variant regions that carry no mutations. Samples come after the peak T cell response, not at day 14.

The CDR3 is 14 residues long. The V gene lost 4 bases and the J gene lost 0 bases, with 6 bases spanning the gap. Germline CDR1 reads MNHEY; CDR2 reads SVGAGI. The material sequenced was peripheral blood, taken 28 days after the second AZD1222 dose. The clonotype originates from an adult who received the AZD1222 COVID-19 vaccine. The chain uses TRBV6-5 and TRBJ1-4; no firm D call. In DNA, the CDR3 is TGTGCCAGCAGTTCGGGGTCAACTAATGAAAAACTGTTTTTT. This sequence encodes CASSSGSTNEKLFF.